The entry that follows covers one TCR beta chain sequence. The study recruited people aged roughly 18 to 100 years across roughly 23 US areas. Exposed volunteers were people who met a COVID-19 case within 2 weeks before study entry. This record belongs to a study of blood T cell repertoires in COVID-19. The V and J ends lost 5 bases and 5 bases, in that order; junction bases with no gene match: 5. The CDR3 is 14 residues long. CDR1 is KGHSH, CDR2 LQKENI, per germline. Only in-frame clones appear in the TCRdb table, and some are missing; sequencing was by immunoSEQ multiplex PCR. This repertoire shows 250,000 to 300,000 clones, 82% found once; its top ten account for roughly 5.3%.

The sequence came from a middle-aged man who had been exposed to COVID-19. The rearrangement links TRBV18 to TRBJ1-1, with 10 bases fitting TRBD1. The material sequenced was PBMCs or T cells enriched from blood (not recorded which). The CDR3 is CASSSGQGGTEAFF. The DNA for the CDR3 is TGTGCCAGCTCATCCGGACAGGGGGGGACTGAAGCTTTCTTT. The variable domain in full, with the rest retrieved from reference TRBV18 and TRBJ1-1, is NAGVMQNPRHLVRRRGQEARLRCSPMKGHSHVYWYRQLPEEGLKFMVYLQKENIIDESGMPKERFSAEFPKEGPSILRIQQVVRGDSAAYFCASSSGQGGTEAFFGQGTRLTVV.